This TCR beta chain is drawn from a study of cytomegalovirus exposure and HLA in healthy donors. Study results and limitations: Specificity of a few CMV-associated chains for CMV antigens was verified in vitro. Most CMV-associated TCR beta chains appeared HLA-restricted in a later analysis.

With 60 Vbeta and 13 Jbeta primers, the PCR was carried out. Authors' methods: Later reanalysis found tens of millions of unique TCR beta chains, 9 million to 12 million of them shared. Here immunoSEQ multiplex PCR was the method, and the copy in TCRdb shows in-frame clones only, minus some. V and J calls and clone size are copied from that table; D and trimming were computed from the DNA. The data contain around 210,000 clones, 85% of them seen just once; the ten biggest clones take up roughly 0.24%. Worth noting for this clone: Its cognate antigen is unknown.

Sequencing was done on a sample of PBMCs. This receptor was obtained from a girl aged 2 to 10 in good health and CMV-seronegative.

CDR3 residues: CASSWGLAAPRETQYF. DNA for the CDR3: TGCGCCAGCAGCTGGGGACTAGCGGCCCCCAGGGAGACCCAGTACTTC. The V call is TRBV5-1, the J call TRBJ2-5, with 11 nucleotides matching TRBD2. J was trimmed by 5 bases and V by 3 bases; bases with no gene match: 9. CDR3 length: 16 residues. Germline V gene sequence: CDR1 SGHRS, CDR2 YFSETQ.